The sequence of this T cell receptor (beta chain) was determined in a study of blood T cell repertoires in COVID-19. Background on the study: Specimens from acute and convalescent COVID-19 originated in the United States, Italy and Spain. T cells, B-cell-depleted T cells, or PBMCs supplied cDNA or gDNA.

Looked up from germline, CDR1 is SNHLY and CDR2 is FYNNEI. The CDR3 is 16 residues long. V lost 6 bases, J lost 1 base, and 7 bases stayed unmatched. Authors' methods: Amplification of reference gene primers provided the estimated nucleated cell counts. Produced via immunoSEQ multiplex PCR; TCRdb's table is partial and in-frame only. V, J and clone size were drawn from that table, and D and trimming were deduced from the DNA. The data show some 190,000 clones, 85% to 90% seen once. Only one count was recorded for this clone. V and J are TRBV2 and TRBJ2-3, with 10 bases aligning to TRBD2. Sequencing was done on a sample of peripheral blood. This TCR was sampled from a woman aged 55-75 years with acute or convalescent COVID-19. CDR3 sequence reads: CASRDKREGGTDTQYF. CDR3 bases: TGTGCCAGCAGGGACAAGCGGGAGGGCGGCACAGATACGCAGTATTTT.